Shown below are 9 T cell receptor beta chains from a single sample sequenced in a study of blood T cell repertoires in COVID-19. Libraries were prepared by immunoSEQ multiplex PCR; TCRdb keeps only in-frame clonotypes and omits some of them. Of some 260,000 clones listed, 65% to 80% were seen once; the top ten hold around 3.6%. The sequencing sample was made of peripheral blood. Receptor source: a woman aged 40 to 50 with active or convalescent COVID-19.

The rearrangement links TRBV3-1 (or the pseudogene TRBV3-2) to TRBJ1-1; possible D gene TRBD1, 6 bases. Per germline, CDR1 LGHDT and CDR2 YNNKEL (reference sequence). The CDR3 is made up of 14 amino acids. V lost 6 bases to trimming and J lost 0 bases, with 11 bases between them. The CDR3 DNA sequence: TGTGCCAGCAGGCCAGGGGCCATGAACACTGAAGCTTTCTTT. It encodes CASRPGAMNTEAFF.

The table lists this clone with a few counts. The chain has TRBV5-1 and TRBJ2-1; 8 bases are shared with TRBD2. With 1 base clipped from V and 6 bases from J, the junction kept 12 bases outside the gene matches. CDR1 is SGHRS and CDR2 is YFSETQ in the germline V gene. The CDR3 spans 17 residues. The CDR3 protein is CASSLQRGGSFGNEQFF. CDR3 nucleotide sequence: TGCGCCAGCAGCTTGCAACGGGGGGGATCATTCGGCAATGAGCAGTTCTTC.

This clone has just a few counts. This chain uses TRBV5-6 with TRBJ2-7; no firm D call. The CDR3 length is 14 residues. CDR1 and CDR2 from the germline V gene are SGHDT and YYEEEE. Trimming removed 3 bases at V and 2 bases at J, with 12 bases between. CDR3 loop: CASSSLGAPYEQYV. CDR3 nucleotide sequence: TGTGCCAGCAGCTCGCTAGGAGCTCCCTACGAGCAGTACGTC.

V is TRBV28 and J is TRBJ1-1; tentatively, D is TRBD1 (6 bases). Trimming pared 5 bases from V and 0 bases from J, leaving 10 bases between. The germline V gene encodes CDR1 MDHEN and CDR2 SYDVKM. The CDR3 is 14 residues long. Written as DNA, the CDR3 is TGTGCCAGCAGTCCCGGGACATTGAACACTGAAGCTTTCTTT. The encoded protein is CASSPGTLNTEAFF.

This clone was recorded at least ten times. As DNA, the CDR3 is TGTGCCAGCAGCTTAGGTGTACAGGGTGGTCAGCCCCAGCATTTT. Its protein is CASSLGVQGGQPQHF. The chain uses TRBV7-6 and TRBJ1-5, with D tentatively TRBD1 (6 bases). Germline loops: CDR1 SGHVS, CDR2 FNYEAQ. The germline V and J ends were trimmed by 1 base and 6 bases, with 13 bases remaining between them. There are 15 residues in the CDR3.

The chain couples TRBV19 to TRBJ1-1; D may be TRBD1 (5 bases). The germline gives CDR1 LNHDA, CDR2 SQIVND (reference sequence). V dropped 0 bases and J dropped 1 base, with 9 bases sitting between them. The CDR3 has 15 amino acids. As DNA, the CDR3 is TGTGCCAGTAGTATAGATGGGGCACCGAACACTGAAGCTTTCTTT. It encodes CASSIDGAPNTEAFF.

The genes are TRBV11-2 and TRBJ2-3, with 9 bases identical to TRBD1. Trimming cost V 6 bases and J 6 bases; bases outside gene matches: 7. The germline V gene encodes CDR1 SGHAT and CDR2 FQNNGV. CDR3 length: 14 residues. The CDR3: CASSTGQGSDTQYF. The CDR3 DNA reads TGTGCCAGCAGTACGGGACAGGGCTCCGATACGCAGTATTTT.

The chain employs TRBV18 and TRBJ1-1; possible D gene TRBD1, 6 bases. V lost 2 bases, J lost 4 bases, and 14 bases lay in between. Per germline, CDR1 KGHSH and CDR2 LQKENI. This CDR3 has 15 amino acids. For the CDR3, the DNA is TGTGCCAGCTCACCAGGGGGCGCGGATCCCACTGAAGCTTTCTTT. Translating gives CASSPGGADPTEAFF.

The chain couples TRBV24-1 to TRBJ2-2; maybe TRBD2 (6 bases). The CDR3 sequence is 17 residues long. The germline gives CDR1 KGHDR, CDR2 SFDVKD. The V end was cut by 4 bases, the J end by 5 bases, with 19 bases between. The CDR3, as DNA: TGTGCCACCAGTGAAGGGTTGGCGGGGCGTTGGACCGGGGAGCTGTTTTTT. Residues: CATSEGLAGRWTGELFF.